This T cell receptor (beta chain) was sequenced during a study of blood T cell repertoires in COVID-19. This CDR3 comprises 14 residues. CDR1 and CDR2 from the germline V gene are SGHTA and FQGNSA. V shed 3 bases and J 10 bases; nucleotides not matched to a gene: 2. Sequencing used immunoSEQ multiplex PCR; TCRdb keeps in-frame clones, though not all of them. The sample shows 100,000 to 150,000 clones, about 74% of them seen only once. The chain uses TRBV7-2 and TRBJ2-1; the match to TRBD2 covers 14 bases. The material sequenced was peripheral blood. The sequence was obtained from a man between 60 and 70 years old with acute or convalescent COVID-19. This CDR3 reads CASSLGLAGVEQFF. Here the CDR3 DNA reads TGTGCCAGCAGCTTGGGACTAGCGGGAGTGGAGCAGTTCTTC.